One sample yielded the 2 T cell receptor beta chains listed below, sequenced in a study of T-cell reconstitution after alpha-beta-depleted transplantation in children. A TCRbeta library incorporating unique molecular identifiers was prepared. TCRdb reprocessed the PCR reads via MiXCR and lists one record per CDR3 protein. The sample carries 610,000 or so distinct CDR3 sequences, over 20% recorded once. The source material was PBMCs, sampled before TCRalphabeta/CD19-depleted stem cell transplant. These receptors were collected from a boy under three years old with Wiskott-Aldrich syndrome, due to receive a stem cell transplant.

The chain recombines TRBV5-1 with TRBJ2-2; 11 bases map to TRBD2. This CDR3 comprises 16 residues. Per the germline V gene, CDR1 is SGHRS and CDR2 is YFSETQ. V was pared by 2 bases and J by 1 base, with 1 base of the junction left unmatched. This CDR3 is CASSFGTSGNTGELFF. The CDR3 DNA is TGCGCCAGCAGCTTCGGGACTAGCGGGAACACCGGGGAGCTGTTTTTT.

In its sample, this clonotype was seen many times. CDR3: CSASRLAGPYNEQFF. CDR3 in DNA: TGCAGTGCTAGTAGGCTAGCGGGACCCTACAATGAGCAGTTCTTC. The chain combines TRBV20-1 with TRBJ2-1, with 9 bases identical to TRBD2. The CDR3 is 15 amino acids. In germline, CDR1 is DFQATT, CDR2 SNEGSKA (reference sequence). V trimming: 3 bases; J trimming: 2 bases; junction bases outside the gene matches: 5.